The 2 T cell receptor beta chains below all came from one sample that was sequenced in a study of T cells after yellow fever vaccination. In TCRdb, the 5' RACE reads were re-called with MiXCR into one record per CDR3 protein. Among about 25,000 distinct CDR3 sequences listed, around 3.3% were seen once. Sequencing used PBMCs, either bulk or a sorted T-cell subset (CD4+, CD8+, memory, or dextramer-sorted; not recorded which), obtained approximately 40 days after the first yellow fever vaccination. Receptor source: a man between 18 and 35 years old who received the YFV17D yellow fever vaccine.

There are many counts of this clonotype. This sequence joins TRBV9 and TRBJ2-6; a weak D match, TRBD1 (6 bases). The ends were cut back, 0 bases at V and 0 bases at J, with 10 bases in the middle. Germline V CDR1 and CDR2: SGDLS, YYNGEE. The CDR3 totals 17 residues. CDR3 nucleotide sequence: TGTGCCAGCAGCGTAGTAGCACAGGGCTCTGGGGCCAACGTCCTGACTTTC. It translates to CASSVVAQGSGANVLTF.

Many counts were recorded for this clonotype. As DNA, the CDR3 is TGTGCCAGCAGCCGGACGCTCGGTTCGAATGAAAAACTGTTTTTT. It translates to CASSRTLGSNEKLFF. The V gene is TRBV7-6, the J gene TRBJ1-4, with no clear D. Trimming removed 5 bases at V and 5 bases at J, with 15 bases between. The CDR3 sequence is 15 residues long. From germline, CDR1 is SGHVS and CDR2 FNYEAQ.